This record looks at one T cell receptor beta chain sequence and its context. The antigen remains unidentified. This CDR3 has 16 amino acids. Primed by a sample-barcoded 5' primer and a J-beta primer mix, a second PCR proceeded for roughly 6 to 12 cycles. Sequencing yielded, for each sample, at least 3 million paired-end reads carrying CDR3. TCRdb redid the calling of the 5' RACE reads with MiXCR, one entry per CDR3 protein. The sample lists more than 800,000 distinct CDR3 sequences; 35% to 55% were seen once. The record originates from a study of blood T cells in healthy people across ages. General observations from the study: Age brought a roughly linear fall in TCR beta diversity measured per million T cells. The percentage of naive T cells correlated strongly with TCR beta diversity.

The rearrangement links TRBV12-3 or TRBV12-4 to TRBJ2-4; 7 positions agree with TRBD1. The DNA end lines up better with TRBJ2-7; the J call may be wrong. This receptor was taken from a woman aged 60 to 75 in good health. Specimen: blood. The CDR3 DNA reads TGTGCCAGCAGCTTAACGGTGACCGGGACAGCCTACGAGCAGTACTTC. Its protein product is CASSLTVTGTAYEQYF.